This T cell receptor (beta chain) emerged from a study of regulatory T cells in long-lasting Graves disease. This clonotype has ten or more counts. Building the TCR beta libraries relied on iRepertoire HTBI primers, and CDR3 regions underwent Arm-PCR. TCRdb re-called the multiplex PCR reads through MiXCR, storing one row per CDR3 protein. This repertoire shows roughly 500,000 distinct CDR3 sequences, approximately 13% found once; its top ten account for 10%. Sample time point: newly diagnosed GD, antithyroid drugs for less than 3 months. The TCR library used RNA extracted from PBMCs. CDR3 size: 13 residues. V shed 5 bases and J shed 2 bases, with 10 bases lying between them. Germline values: CDR1 SEHNR, CDR2 FQNEAQ (reference sequence). This same sample was also part of a study on T cells in Graves' hyperthyroidism and ophthalmopathy. That work states: Model output signaled ophthalmopathy a median roughly 6.5 months ahead of onset.

J is TRBJ2-7 and V is TRBV7-9; D not resolved. The input for sequencing was peripheral blood mononuclear cells (PBMCs), taken at new diagnosis, from a patient treated with antithyroid drugs. This TCR was recovered from a man under 40 with Graves disease. The DNA for the CDR3 is TGTGCCAGCAGCCCCACTGTTACCTACGAGCAGTACTTC. Amino acid sequence: CASSPTVTYEQYF.